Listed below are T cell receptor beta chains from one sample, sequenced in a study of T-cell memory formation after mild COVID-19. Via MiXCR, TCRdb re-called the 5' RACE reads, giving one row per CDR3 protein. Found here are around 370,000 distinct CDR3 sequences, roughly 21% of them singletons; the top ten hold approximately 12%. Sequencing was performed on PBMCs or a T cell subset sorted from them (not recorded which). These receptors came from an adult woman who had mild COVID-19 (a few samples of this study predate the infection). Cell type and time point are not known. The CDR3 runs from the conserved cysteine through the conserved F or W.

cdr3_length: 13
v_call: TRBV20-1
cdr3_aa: CSGGRNTNTEAFF

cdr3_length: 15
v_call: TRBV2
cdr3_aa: CASSVNSPPQETQYF

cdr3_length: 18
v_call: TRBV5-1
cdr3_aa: CASSLGGQGTPNTGELFF

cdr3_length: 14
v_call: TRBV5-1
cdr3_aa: CASSLEGRRTEAFF

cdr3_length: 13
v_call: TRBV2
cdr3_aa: CASSRDRLYEQYF

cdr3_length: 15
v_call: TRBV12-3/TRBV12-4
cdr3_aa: CASLLHRSSTDTQYF

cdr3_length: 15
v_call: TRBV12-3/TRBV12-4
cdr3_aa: CASSFRSGGTGELFF

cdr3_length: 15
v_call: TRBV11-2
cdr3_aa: CASIPFWGSNTEAFF

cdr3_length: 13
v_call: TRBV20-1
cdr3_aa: CSASEDRNTEAFF

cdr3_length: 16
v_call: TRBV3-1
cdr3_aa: CASSAPTSGRVETQYF

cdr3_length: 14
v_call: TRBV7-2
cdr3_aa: CASSFQGALETQYF

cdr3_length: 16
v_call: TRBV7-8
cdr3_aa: CASRPGQGASNEKLFF

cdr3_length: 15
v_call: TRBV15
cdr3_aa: CATSRDPQGDQPQHF

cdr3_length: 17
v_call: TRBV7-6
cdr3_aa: CASSLVAGASYNSPLHF

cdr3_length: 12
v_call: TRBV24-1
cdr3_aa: CATSDVGYEQYF

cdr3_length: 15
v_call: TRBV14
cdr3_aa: CASSQHRVTKETQYF